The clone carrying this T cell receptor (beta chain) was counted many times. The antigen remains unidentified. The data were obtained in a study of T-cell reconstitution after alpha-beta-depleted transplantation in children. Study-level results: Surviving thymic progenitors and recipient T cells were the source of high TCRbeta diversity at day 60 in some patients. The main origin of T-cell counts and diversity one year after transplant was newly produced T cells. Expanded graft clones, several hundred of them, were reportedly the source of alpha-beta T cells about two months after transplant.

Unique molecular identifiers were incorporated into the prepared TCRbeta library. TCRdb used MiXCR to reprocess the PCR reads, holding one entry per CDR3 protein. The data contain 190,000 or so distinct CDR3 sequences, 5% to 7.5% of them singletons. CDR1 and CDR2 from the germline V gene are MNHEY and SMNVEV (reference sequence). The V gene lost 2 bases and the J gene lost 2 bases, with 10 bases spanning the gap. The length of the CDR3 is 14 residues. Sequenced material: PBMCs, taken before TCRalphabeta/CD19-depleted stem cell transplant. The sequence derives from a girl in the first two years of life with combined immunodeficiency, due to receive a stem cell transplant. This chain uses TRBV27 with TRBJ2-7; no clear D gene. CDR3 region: CASSLSPLAYEQYF. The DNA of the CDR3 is TGTGCCAGCAGTTTAAGTCCCCTCGCCTACGAGCAGTACTTC.